The 24 T cell receptor beta chains below come from one sample, sequenced in a study of spatial heterogeneity in lung cancer (dated by TCRdb to between 2018 and 2021). The time point label on this specimen signifies: sample taken at primary tumor resection. Library construction relied on 5' RACE. Sequencing instrument: NextSeq 500. Using fastp at Q25 and MiXCR, TCRdb reprocessed the public reads and kept productive beta chains. Each entry is one CDR3 protein sequence, shown with its most common DNA and genes. Here the sample has some 40,000 distinct CDR3 sequences; 3.1% occur a single time. Of the sample, around 36% is held by the ten largest clones. The sequencing here drew on normal lung tissue next to the tumor, taken at surgery. The receptors were sampled from a male donor with early-stage non-small cell lung cancer.

This clonotype showed up many times. The gene calls are TRBV5-1 and TRBJ2-2; 7 positions agree with TRBD1. Trimming cost V 6 bases and J 0 bases; bases outside gene matches: 5. CDR3 length equals 15 residues. Germline CDR1 reads SGHRS; CDR2 reads YFSETQ. This chain's CDR3 is CASKGTVANTGELFF. The CDR3 DNA reads TGCGCCAGCAAGGGGACAGTCGCGAACACCGGGGAGCTGTTTTTT.

This clonotype was seen many times. The chain carries TRBV2 and TRBJ2-1; 11 bases match TRBD1. The germline gives CDR1 SNHLY, CDR2 FYNNEI. The CDR3 length is 14 residues. J was trimmed by 7 bases and V by 7 bases; bases with no gene match: 6. The CDR3 bases are TGTGCCAGCACCCGGACAGGGGGCTGGAATGAGCAGTTCTTC. It yields the protein CASTRTGGWNEQFF.

In this sample, this clonotype turned up many times. V usage is TRBV2 and J usage is TRBJ1-1, with D possibly matching TRBD1 (6 bases). Germline assignment: CDR1 SNHLY and CDR2 FYNNEI. Between the trimmed V and J ends, which lost 5 bases and 6 bases, there was a span of 10 bases. The CDR3 is 12 amino acids. The CDR3 loop is CASSQQGPEAFF. The CDR3 DNA reads as TGTGCCAGCAGTCAACAGGGCCCTGAAGCTTTCTTT.

This clonotype occurred many times. This sequence joins TRBV7-2 and TRBJ2-1, with D possibly matching TRBD1 (6 bases). The germline V and J ends were trimmed by 5 bases and 4 bases, with 15 bases remaining between them. Looked up from germline, CDR1 is SGHTA and CDR2 is FQGNSA. CDR3 length equals 15 residues. DNA for the CDR3: TGTGCCAGCAGCGTGGGCAGGGGAAGATACAATGAGCAGTTCTTC. Its translation is CASSVGRGRYNEQFF.

The chain is built from TRBV12-3 or TRBV12-4 and TRBJ2-5; D perhaps matches TRBD2 (5 bases). V lost 4 bases and J lost 1, with 7 bases in between. CDR3 size: 13 residues. The CDR3 reads CASSWTRQETQYF. The CDR3 nucleotides read TGTGCCAGCAGTTGGACTCGCCAAGAGACCCAGTACTTC.

This clonotype was found many times. V gene TRBV6-2 or TRBV6-3 combines with J gene TRBJ1-2, with 7 bases fitting TRBD1. The V and J ends lost 6 bases and 4 bases, in that order; junction bases with no gene match: 8. The CDR3 consists of 14 residues. Per germline, CDR1 MNHEY and CDR2 SVGEGT. For the CDR3, the DNA is TGTGCCAGCAGGACAGGGCCCGAAGGCTATGGCTACACCTTC. Its translation is CASRTGPEGYGYTF.

Many counts were recorded for this clonotype. The chain joins TRBV7-2 to TRBJ2-1; possible D gene TRBD2, 5 bases. The germline CDR1 and CDR2 sequences are SGHTA and FQGNSA. This CDR3 is built from 16 residues. V lost 2 bases to trimming and J lost 8 bases, with 19 bases between them. CDR3: CASSLRSRPRADEQFF. For the CDR3, the DNA is TGTGCCAGCAGCTTAAGGTCCCGGCCTCGAGCGGATGAGCAGTTCTTC.

This clonotype was detected many times. The chain links TRBV11-2 to TRBJ1-1; D is perhaps TRBD1 (6 bases). Germline V lookup: CDR1 SGHAT, CDR2 FQNNGV. V lost 3 bases and J lost 3, with 8 bases in between. The CDR3 sequence is 13 residues long. CDR3: CASSLGADTEAFF. In DNA, the CDR3 is TGTGCCAGCAGCTTGGGGGCGGACACTGAAGCTTTCTTT. Variable domain in full (rest from reference TRBV11-2 and TRBJ1-1): EAGVAQSPRYKIIEKRQSVAFWCNPISGHATLYWYQQILGQGPKLLIQFQNNGVVDDSQLPKDRFSAERLKGVDSTLKIQPAKLEDSAVYLCASSLGADTEAFFGQGTRLTVV.

This clonotype was recorded at least ten times. The genes are TRBV9 and TRBJ1-1; D gene uncertain. In germline, CDR1 is SGDLS, CDR2 YYNGEE. This CDR3 comprises 14 residues. The V gene lost 0 bases and the J gene lost 0 bases, with 6 bases spanning the gap. Written as DNA, the CDR3 is TGTGCCAGCAGCGTAGATGGGGTGAACACTGAAGCTTTCTTT. Translation gives CASSVDGVNTEAFF.

This clonotype was counted many times. The V call is TRBV5-1, the J call TRBJ1-1; D is perhaps TRBD1 (6 bases). Looked up from germline, CDR1 is SGHRS and CDR2 is YFSETQ. The CDR3 is 13 residues long. V lost 4 bases, J lost 5 bases, and 12 bases lay in between. The CDR3 here is CASSGQPGTEAFF. CDR3 sequence (DNA): TGCGCCAGCAGCGGACAGCCGGGGACTGAAGCTTTCTTT.

Many counts were recorded for this clonotype. The chain is built from TRBV11-2 and TRBJ1-4; D ambiguous. The length of the CDR3 is 15 residues. In germline, CDR1 is SGHAT, CDR2 FQNNGV. Trimming stripped 0 bases from V and 4 bases from J, with 9 bases between. This CDR3 reads CASSLDLGGNEKLFF. The CDR3 nucleotides read TGTGCCAGCAGCTTAGATTTGGGTGGTAATGAAAAACTGTTTTTT.

This clonotype was found many times. The chain joins TRBV7-9 to TRBJ2-5; D gene ambiguous. Germline-derived CDR1 and CDR2 are SEHNR and FQNEAQ (reference sequence). CDR3 size: 16 residues. Between the trimmed V and J ends, which lost 5 bases and 1 base, there was a span of 17 bases. The CDR3 region is CASSLPRQRSQETQYF. CDR3 DNA sequence: TGTGCCAGCAGCCTACCTCGCCAGCGAAGCCAAGAGACCCAGTACTTC.

This clonotype was seen at least ten times. This rearrangement joins TRBV4-2 to TRBJ1-1; the D is unclear. Germline values: CDR1 LGHNA, CDR2 YNFKEQ. V shed 1 base and J shed 9 bases, with 18 bases lying between them. This CDR3 has 15 amino acids. CDR3 sequence: CASSQGALSTSKAFF. In DNA form, the CDR3 reads TGTGCCAGCAGCCAAGGGGCCCTTTCCACCTCTAAAGCTTTCTTT.

The chain recombines TRBV4-1 with TRBJ2-3; 12 bases align to TRBD2. This CDR3 contains 19 residues. CDR1 and CDR2 from the germline V gene are MGHRA and YSYEKL. Germline trimming cut 0 bases from V and 4 bases from J; bases unmatched to any gene: 11. The CDR3 loop is CASSQDPSTSGGISDTQYF. CDR3 nucleotides: TGCGCCAGCAGCCAAGATCCCTCAACTAGCGGGGGGATCTCAGATACGCAGTATTTT.

There are many counts of this clonotype. V gene TRBV5-4 combines with J gene TRBJ1-1; 8 bases map to TRBD1. CDR1 and CDR2 (germline): SGHNT, YYREEE (reference sequence). CDR3 length: 18 amino acids. Germline trimming cut 1 base from V and 0 bases from J; bases unmatched to any gene: 11. DNA of the CDR3: TGTGCCAGCAGCTTGAGGGGTCAGGGGGCCGGCGTGAACACTGAAGCTTTCTTT. It is translated as CASSLRGQGAGVNTEAFF.

This clonotype is termed medium-sized. The chain carries TRBV7-2 and TRBJ2-3; D uncertain. Looked up from germline, CDR1 is SGHTA and CDR2 is FQGNSA. Trimming pared 3 bases from V and 2 bases from J, leaving 6 bases between. The CDR3 totals 13 residues. CDR3 sequence: CASSFSLTDTQYF. DNA for the CDR3: TGTGCCAGCAGCTTTTCGCTCACAGATACGCAGTATTTT.

V usage is TRBV3-1 and J usage is TRBJ1-5, with 8 bases that match TRBD1. The CDR3 has 14 amino acids. Germline CDR1 LGHDT, CDR2 YNNKEL (reference sequence). After removal of 3 bases from V and 4 bases from J, the junction contained 2 bases not matched to a gene. Written as DNA, the CDR3 is TGTGCCAGCAGCCACGGACAGGGAAATCAGCCCCAGCATTTT. This encodes CASSHGQGNQPQHF.

This clonotype was seen many times. V gene TRBV6-2 or TRBV6-3 combines with J gene TRBJ2-7; D is undetermined. Germline V gene sequence: CDR1 MNHEY, CDR2 SVGEGT. V was cut by 0 bases and J by 3 bases, with 6 bases left in between. The CDR3 contains 13 residues. The CDR3 bases are TGTGCCAGCAGTTACTCAGGGCTCTACGAGCAGTACTTC. It codes for CASSYSGLYEQYF.

This clonotype was seen at least ten times. The CDR3 DNA follows: TGTGCCAGCAGTTTGACGCCCTGGGAACTTGGCTACACCTTC. Translating it yields CASSLTPWELGYTF. The V call is TRBV27, the J call TRBJ1-2, with D unresolved. V was clipped by 3 bases and J by 7 bases, with 15 bases between them. Per the germline V gene, CDR1 is MNHEY and CDR2 is SMNVEV (reference sequence). The CDR3 is 14 residues long.

Ten or more counts support this clonotype. This chain uses TRBV6-5 with TRBJ1-2; 10 bases match TRBD1. Trimming at V came to 0 bases and at J to 7 bases, leaving 5 bases not matched to a gene. Per germline, CDR1 MNHEY and CDR2 SVGAGI. This CDR3 is 15 amino acids long. The CDR3 region has the DNA TGTGCCAGCAGTTACTCTAAGGGACAGGGGAGTGGCTACACCTTC. It yields the protein CASSYSKGQGSGYTF.

This clonotype was seen a few times. V is TRBV7-6 and J is TRBJ2-3; D perhaps matches TRBD1 (6 bases). Germline loops: CDR1 SGHVS, CDR2 FNYEAQ. CDR3 length equals 16 residues. V was trimmed by 1 base and J by 2 bases, leaving 13 bases between them. CDR3 DNA sequence: TGTGCCAGCAGCTTAGAGGGCGGACAGATCACAGATACGCAGTATTTT. Translation gives CASSLEGGQITDTQYF.

This clonotype has ten or more counts. The chain couples TRBV4-1 to TRBJ1-2; a possible D gene is TRBD1 (6 bases). With 0 bases removed from V and 6 bases from J, the gap between germline ends came to 14 bases. This CDR3 is 15 amino acids long. Germline CDR1 MGHRA, CDR2 YSYEKL. CDR3: CASSQEWGQVDGYTF. The CDR3 region has the DNA TGCGCCAGCAGCCAAGAGTGGGGGCAGGTCGATGGCTACACCTTC.

This clonotype was seen at least ten times. CDR3 in DNA: TGCGCCAGCAGCCAACAGGGGGTTGCTTTCTTT. This sequence encodes CASSQQGVAFF. The V gene is TRBV4-1, the J gene TRBJ1-1, with 7 bases identical to TRBD1. Germline values: CDR1 MGHRA, CDR2 YSYEKL. The CDR3 contains 11 residues. V shed 2 bases, J shed 11 bases, and the junction held 2 bases outside the gene matches.

This clonotype was counted at least ten times. V usage is TRBV7-2 and J usage is TRBJ2-2; D call uncertain. The germline gives CDR1 SGHTA, CDR2 FQGNSA. Trimming left V 5 bases short and J 5 bases short, with 3 bases between. There are 11 residues in the CDR3. The CDR3 DNA reads as TGTGCCAGCAGCGCGACCGGGGAGCTGTTTTTT. This sequence encodes CASSATGELFF.